These T cell receptor beta chains were read from a single sample in a study of blood T cell repertoires in COVID-19. Produced via immunoSEQ multiplex PCR; TCRdb's table is partial and in-frame only. The table has roughly 220,000 clones, 85% to 90% seen once; the top ten hold roughly 14%. Sequencing was done on a sample of PBMCs or T cells enriched from blood (not recorded which). The receptors shown here come from a woman aged 45-65 years with acute COVID-19. The CDR3 runs from the conserved cysteine through the conserved F or W. A D gene is named only where the DNA matches it firmly. Some rows have no size entry. The others give once, few or many, or a class for an expanded clone.

>TRBV30|-|-|TRBJ1-3|16
TGTGCCTGGAGTGTACAACAGGCTTTCTCTGGAAACACCATATATTTT
CAWSVQQAFSGNTIYF
>TRBV10-1|-|-|TRBJ2-1|14
TGCGCCAGCAGTGTGACTCCAGGGGAGTGTGAGCAGTTCTTC
CASSVTPGECEQFF
>TRBV28|-|-|TRBJ2-7|14
TGTGCCAGCAATCGGCCAGGCCCCTCCTACGAGCAGTACTTC
CASNRPGPSYEQYF
>TRBV27|-|-|TRBJ2-3|12
TGTGCCAGCAGTTTCGGGGCAGATACGCAGTATTTT
CASSFGADTQYF
>TRBV4-2|TRBD2|-|TRBJ2-3|16
TGTGCCAGCAGCCAAGATCCAGCGGGAGGGGGAGATACGCAGTATTTT
CASSQDPAGGGDTQYF
>TRBV7-9|-|-|TRBJ1-1|14
TGTGCCAGCAGCTTGGCGGGGGGAAGGGCTGAAGCTTTCTTT
CASSLAGGRAEAFF
>TRBV6-5|TRBD1|-|TRBJ2-5|15
TGTGCCAGCAGCGCCCGCAGGGGGAAGGGGGAGACCCAGTACTTC
CASSARRGKGETQYF
>TRBV7-2|TRBD1|-|TRBJ2-3|14
TGTGCCAGCAGCTCGCACGGGACAGGGTGGACGCAGTATTTT
CASSSHGTGWTQYF
>TRBV19|-|-|TRBJ1-2|13
TGTGCCAGTAATCCTTCGCAGGGTTATGGCTACACCTTC
CASNPSQGYGYTF
>TRBV7-3|-|-|TRBJ1-1|13
TGTGCCAGCAGCACACATATGAACACTGAAGCTTTCTTT
CASSTHMNTEAFF
>TRBV19|TRBD1|once|TRBJ2-7|13
TGTGCCAGTAGTGACAGGGGGCTCTACGAGCAGTACTTC
CASSDRGLYEQYF
>TRBV7-6|-|-|TRBJ2-5|14
TGTGCCAGCAGCTTAGGACACCCCGAAGAGACCCAGTACTTC
CASSLGHPEETQYF
>TRBV4-2|TRBD1|-|TRBJ2-7|16
TGTGCCAGCAGCCAAGGGCACGACAGGGACCCCTACGAGCAGTACTTC
CASSQGHDRDPYEQYF
>TRBV12-3/TRBV12-4|-|-|TRBJ1-5|12
TGTGCCAGCAGTTTATCGTCTCAGCCCCAGCATTTT
CASSLSSQPQHF
>TRBV27|-|-|TRBJ1-5|17
TGTGCCAGCAGTTTCCTCCCCACGGGGGAAAGCAATCAGCCCCAGCATTTT
CASSFLPTGESNQPQHF
>TRBV11-1|-|once|TRBJ2-1|13
TGTGCCAGCAGCCCAGACAGATACAATGAGCAGTTCTTC
CASSPDRYNEQFF
>TRBV3-1/TRBV3-2|TRBD1|few|TRBJ1-5|15
TGTGCCAGCAGCCCGACAGGGACGAGCAATCAGCCCCAGCATTTT
CASSPTGTSNQPQHF
>TRBV6-5|TRBD2|-|TRBJ2-7|13
TGTGCCAGCAGTAGACCTAGCGGTTACGAGCAGTACTTC
CASSRPSGYEQYF
>TRBV11-2|-|-|TRBJ1-4|16
TGTGCCAGCAGCGACTACCTCGGGGCAACTAATGAAAAACTGTTTTTT
CASSDYLGATNEKLFF
>TRBV15|-|-|TRBJ2-3|14
TGTGCCACCAGCAGAGCAGGGAGCACAGATACGCAGTATTTT
CATSRAGSTDTQYF
>TRBV5-5|-|once|TRBJ2-3|14
TGTGCCAGCAGCTCACAGAGAAGCACAGATACGCAGTATTTT
CASSSQRSTDTQYF
>TRBV7-3|TRBD2|-|TRBJ2-1|15
TGTGCCAGCAGCTTAACGGCTAGCGGGCGGGTTGAGCAGTTCTTC
CASSLTASGRVEQFF
>TRBV2|TRBD2|-|TRBJ2-1|14
TGTGCCAGCACCGAGGGTAGCGGGGGATCGGAGCAGTTCTTC
CASTEGSGGSEQFF
>TRBV6-6|TRBD1|once|TRBJ1-2|14
TGTGCCAGCAGGTCGGGGACAGGGGGCAATGGCTACACCTTC
CASRSGTGGNGYTF
>TRBV28|TRBD2|-|TRBJ2-1|14
TGTGCCAGCAGTTTATTGCGACTAGCATCCGAGCAGTTCTTC
CASSLLRLASEQFF
>TRBV19|-|-|TRBJ1-1|16
TGTGCCAGTATCCGGGGATTATCTGGGCGCGGCACTGAAGCTTTCTTT
CASIRGLSGRGTEAFF
>TRBV18|TRBD1|-|TRBJ2-7|14
TGTGCCAGCTCACCGCGTGGACAGGGAGGCGAGCAGTACTTC
CASSPRGQGGEQYF
>TRBV19|TRBD1|once|TRBJ2-4|15
TGTGCCAGTACCCCGACCGGGACAGGGAAAAACATTCAGTACTTC
CASTPTGTGKNIQYF
>TRBV5-6|TRBD1|-|TRBJ2-7|15
TGTGCCAGCAGCCGACAGGGGGCAGCGACCCTCGAGCAGTACTTC
CASSRQGAATLEQYF
>TRBV9|-|few|TRBJ2-3|17
TGTGCCAGCAGCGTAGTTCCTCGTGGCGGAAGCACAGATACGCAGTATTTT
CASSVVPRGGSTDTQYF
>TRBV5-8|-|-|TRBJ1-2|16
TGTGCCAGCAGCTTCCGTGGGACAACGAATAACTATGGCTACACCTTC
CASSFRGTTNNYGYTF